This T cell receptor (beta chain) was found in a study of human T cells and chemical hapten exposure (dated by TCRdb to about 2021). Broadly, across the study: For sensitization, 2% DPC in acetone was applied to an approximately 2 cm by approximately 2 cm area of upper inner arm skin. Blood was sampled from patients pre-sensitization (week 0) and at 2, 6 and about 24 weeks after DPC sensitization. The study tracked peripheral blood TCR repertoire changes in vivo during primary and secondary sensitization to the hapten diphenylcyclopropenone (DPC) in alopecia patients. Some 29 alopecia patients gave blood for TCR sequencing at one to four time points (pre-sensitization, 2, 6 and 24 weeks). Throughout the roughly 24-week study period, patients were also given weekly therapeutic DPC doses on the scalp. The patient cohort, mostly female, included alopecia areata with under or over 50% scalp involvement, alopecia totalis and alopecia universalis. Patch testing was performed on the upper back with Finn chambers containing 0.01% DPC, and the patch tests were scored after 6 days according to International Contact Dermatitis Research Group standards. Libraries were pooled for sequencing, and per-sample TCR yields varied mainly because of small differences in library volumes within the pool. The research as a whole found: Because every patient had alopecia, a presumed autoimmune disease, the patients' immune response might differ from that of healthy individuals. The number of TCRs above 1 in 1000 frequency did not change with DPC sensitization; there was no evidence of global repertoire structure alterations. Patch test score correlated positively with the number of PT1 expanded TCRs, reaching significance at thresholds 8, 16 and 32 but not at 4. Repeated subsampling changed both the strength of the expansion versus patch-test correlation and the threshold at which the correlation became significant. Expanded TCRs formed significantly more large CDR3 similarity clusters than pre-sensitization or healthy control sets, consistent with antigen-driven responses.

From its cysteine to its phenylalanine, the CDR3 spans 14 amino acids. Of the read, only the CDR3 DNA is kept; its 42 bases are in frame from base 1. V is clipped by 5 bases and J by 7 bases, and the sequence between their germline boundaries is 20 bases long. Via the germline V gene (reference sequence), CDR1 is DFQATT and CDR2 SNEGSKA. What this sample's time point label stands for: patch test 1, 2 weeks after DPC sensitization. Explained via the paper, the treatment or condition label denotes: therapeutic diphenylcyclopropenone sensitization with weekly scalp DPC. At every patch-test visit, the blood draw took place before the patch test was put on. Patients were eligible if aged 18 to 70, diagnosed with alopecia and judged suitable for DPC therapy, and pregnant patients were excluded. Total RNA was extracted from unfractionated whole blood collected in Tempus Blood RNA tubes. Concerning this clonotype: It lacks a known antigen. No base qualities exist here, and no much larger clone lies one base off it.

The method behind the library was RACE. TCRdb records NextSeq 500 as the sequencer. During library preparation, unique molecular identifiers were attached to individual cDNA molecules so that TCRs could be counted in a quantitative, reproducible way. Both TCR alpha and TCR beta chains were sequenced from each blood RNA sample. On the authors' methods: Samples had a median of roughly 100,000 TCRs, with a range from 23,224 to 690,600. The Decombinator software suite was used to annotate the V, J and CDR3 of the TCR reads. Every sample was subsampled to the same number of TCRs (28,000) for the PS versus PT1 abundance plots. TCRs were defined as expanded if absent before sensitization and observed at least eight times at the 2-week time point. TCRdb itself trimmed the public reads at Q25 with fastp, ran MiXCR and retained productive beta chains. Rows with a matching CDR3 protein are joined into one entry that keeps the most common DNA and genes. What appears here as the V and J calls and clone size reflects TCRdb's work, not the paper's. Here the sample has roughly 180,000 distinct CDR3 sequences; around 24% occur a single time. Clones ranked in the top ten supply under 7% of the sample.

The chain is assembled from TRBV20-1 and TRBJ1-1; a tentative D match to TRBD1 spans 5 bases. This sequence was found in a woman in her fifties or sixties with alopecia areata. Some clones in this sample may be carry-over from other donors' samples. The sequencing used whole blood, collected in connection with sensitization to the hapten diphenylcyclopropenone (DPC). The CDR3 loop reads CSAASSGQEGEAFF. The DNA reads TGCAGTGCTGCGTCATCGGGGCAGGAGGGTGAAGCTTTCTTT.